The 21 T cell receptor beta chains below were found in one sample sequenced in a study of cytomegalovirus exposure and HLA in healthy donors (dated by TCRdb to 2015 to 2018). Library preparation used the immunoSEQ multiplex PCR assay. The multiplex PCR relied on a mix of 60 forward primers for TCR Vbeta segments and 13 reverse primers for TCR Jbeta segments. Drawn from immuneACCESS, this table holds only the in-frame rearrangements with V and J called that TCRdb kept. Clones are partly lost; checked studies trace under half to an unresolved V gene and leave the rest unexplained. The sample table shows around 150,000 clones, and about 85% are seen once. The ten largest make up 1.5% to 2.5% of the sample. Sequencing was carried out using PBMCs. The receptors here all came from a man younger than 35 in good health and CMV-seronegative.

The J gene is TRBJ1-3, the V gene TRBV4-1, with 7 bases aligning to TRBD1. The CDR3 sequence is 16 residues long. V lost 5 bases to trimming and J lost 0 bases; unmatched junction nucleotides: 7. Germline V gene data show CDR1 as MGHRA and CDR2 as YSYEKL. The CDR3 loop is CASSKDRSGSGNTIYF. As DNA, the CDR3 is TGCGCCAGCAGCAAGGACAGGTCCGGCTCTGGAAACACCATATATTTT.

The rearrangement links TRBV29-1 to TRBJ1-2; tentative D call: TRBD1 (6 bases). Trimming stripped 7 bases from V and 4 bases from J, with 13 bases between. Germline V gives CDR1 SQVTM, CDR2 ANQGSEA. The CDR3 sequence is 12 residues long. In DNA form, the CDR3 reads TGCAGCGCCAGGGGCAGGTTCTATGGCTACACCTTC. Residues: CSARGRFYGYTF.

This chain connects TRBV4-1 to TRBJ2-2; 12 nucleotides match TRBD2. J was trimmed by 6 bases and V by 8 bases; bases with no gene match: 16. This CDR3 comprises 18 residues. Germline V gives CDR1 MGHRA, CDR2 YSYEKL. The chain's CDR3 is CASGPQVTSGRFAGELFF. The CDR3 region has the DNA TGCGCCAGCGGCCCCCAAGTGACTAGCGGGAGATTCGCCGGGGAGCTGTTTTTT.

The chain joins TRBV28 to TRBJ2-7; D remains unclear. Per the germline V gene, CDR1 is MDHEN and CDR2 is SYDVKM. With 6 bases removed from V and 6 bases from J, the gap between germline ends came to 9 bases. This CDR3 region has 11 residues. CDR3 residues: CASSTTLEQYF. For the CDR3, the DNA is TGTGCCAGCAGCACTACCCTCGAGCAGTACTTC.

The chain carries TRBV19 and TRBJ1-5; 10 bases agree with TRBD1. This CDR3 has 18 residues. V lost 5 bases and J lost 2; bases outside the gene matches: 12. Germline V gene data show CDR1 as LNHDA and CDR2 as SQIVND (reference sequence). CDR3 nucleotides: TGTGCCAGTAGTGCCGGGACAGGGGTGAATATTGGCAATCAGCCCCAGCATTTT. This codes for CASSAGTGVNIGNQPQHF.

The chain carries TRBV27 and TRBJ2-3; D might be TRBD1 (5 bases). CDR3 length equals 15 residues. CDR1 MNHEY and CDR2 SMNVEV come from the germline V gene (reference sequence). V was trimmed by 2 bases and J by 6 bases, leaving 15 bases between them. For the CDR3, the DNA is TGTGCCAGCAGTTTAAGGGGTCTCCTCGGGGATACGCAGTATTTT. Translation: CASSLRGLLGDTQYF.

Comments on this clone: It may be a read error: a sequence one base away is much more abundant. The chain combines TRBV7-9 with TRBJ2-3; 9 bases are shared with TRBD2. The V segment lost 5 bases and the J segment 1 base; nucleotides outside the gene matches: 1. The CDR3 is 14 amino acids. Per the germline V gene, CDR1 is SEHNR and CDR2 is FQNEAQ (reference sequence). The CDR3 DNA follows: TGTGCCAGCAGCGCTAGCGGGGGCACAGATACGCAGTATTTT. Translated, it gives CASSASGGTDTQYF.

V gene TRBV27 combines with J gene TRBJ1-2, with a tentative D call TRBD1 (6 bases). Per the germline V gene, CDR1 is MNHEY and CDR2 is SMNVEV (reference sequence). The ends were cut back, 6 bases at V and 5 bases at J, with 10 bases in the middle. The CDR3 extends over 12 amino acids. This chain's CDR3 is CASSPTGYGYTF. The CDR3 region has the DNA TGTGCCAGCAGCCCGACAGGATATGGCTACACCTTC.

The chain is built from TRBV7-2 and TRBJ2-3; TRBD1 might be the D (5 bases). This CDR3 has 16 residues. Trimming took 0 bases from V and 1 from J, leaving 11 bases between them. Germline lookup yields CDR1 SGHTA and CDR2 FQGNSA. The DNA of the CDR3 is TGTGCCAGCAGCTTAGCGAAAAGGGGTGGCACAGATACGCAGTATTTT. Amino acids: CASSLAKRGGTDTQYF. Full variable domain (outside the CDR3, taken from reference TRBV7-2 and TRBJ2-3): GAGVSQSPSNKVTEKGKDVELRCDPISGHTALYWYRQSLGQGLEFLIYFQGNSAPDKSGLPSDRFSAERTGGSVSTLTIQRTQQEDSAVYLCASSLAKRGGTDTQYFGPGTRLTVL.

This clone was picked up one time. This chain links TRBV7-2 with TRBJ2-7; tentative D call: TRBD1 (6 bases). V lost 1 base, J lost 4 bases, and 17 bases lay in between. From germline, CDR1 is SGHTA and CDR2 FQGNSA. The CDR3 contains 16 residues. The CDR3 DNA reads as TGTGCCAGCAGCTTAGGACCGGGACACCTTTTATACGAGCAGTACTTC. Translating it yields CASSLGPGHLLYEQYF.

The chain is built from TRBV30 and TRBJ2-3; D is perhaps TRBD2 (7 bases). Trimming removed 7 bases at V and 6 bases at J, with 20 bases between. The CDR3 is 14 residues long. CDR1 and CDR2 from the germline V gene are GTSNPN and SVGIG (reference sequence). CDR3 sequence reads: CASHGRGGGDTQYF. The CDR3 coding sequence is TGTGCCTCCCACGGGCGGGGAGGGGGGGATACGCAGTATTTT.

V usage is TRBV6-5 and J usage is TRBJ2-7; D possibly corresponds to TRBD1 (6 bases). With 6 bases removed from V and 2 bases from J, the gap between germline ends came to 8 bases. The CDR3 runs 12 residues. Germline V CDR1 and CDR2: MNHEY, SVGAGI. The CDR3 nucleotides read TGTGCCAGCAGGGCAGGGGCCTACGAGCAGTACTTC. Its translation is CASRAGAYEQYF.

The J gene is TRBJ1-5, the V gene TRBV7-8; D is uncertain. The CDR3 length is 13 residues. The germline V gene encodes CDR1 SGHVS and CDR2 FQNEAQ. V gave up 8 bases and J gave up 0 bases, with 8 bases separating them. The CDR3: CASGLYSNQPQHF. The CDR3 nucleotides are TGTGCCAGCGGACTCTATAGCAATCAGCCCCAGCATTTT.

This clone was observed a few times. The chain carries TRBV28 and TRBJ2-7; D remains ambiguous. V lost 6 bases to trimming and J lost 4 bases, with 13 bases between them. CDR1 is MDHEN and CDR2 is SYDVKM in the germline V gene. The length of the CDR3 is 13 residues. CDR3 residues: CASSLPAAYEQYF. DNA of the CDR3: TGTGCCAGCAGCTTACCTGCAGCGTACGAGCAGTACTTC. The full variable domain, rest sourced from reference TRBV28 and TRBJ2-7, is DVKVTQSSRYLVKRTGEKVFLECVQDMDHENMFWYRQDPGLGLRLIYFSYDVKMKEKGDIPEGYSVSREKKERFSLILESASTNQTSMYLCASSLPAAYEQYFGPGTRLTVT.

The V gene is TRBV18, the J gene TRBJ1-4, with 7 bases identical to TRBD1. The length of the CDR3 is 15 residues. V trimming: 1 base; J trimming: 8 bases; junction bases outside the gene matches: 7. CDR1 and CDR2 from the germline V gene are KGHSH and LQKENI. The CDR3 sequence: CASSPRRGREEKLFF. The CDR3 coding sequence is TGTGCCAGCTCACCACGGAGGGGGCGAGAAGAAAAACTGTTTTTT.

This clone was counted a few times. The V gene is TRBV7-2, the J gene TRBJ2-5; TRBD2 agrees at 8 bases. Germline values: CDR1 SGHTA, CDR2 FQGNSA. J was trimmed by 5 bases and V by 5 bases; bases with no gene match: 10. The CDR3 extends over 15 amino acids. Here the CDR3 DNA reads TGTGCCAGCAGCCAAGGAGCGGGAGAACGCGAGACCCAGTACTTC. This codes for CASSQGAGERETQYF.

The DNA for the CDR3 is TGTGCCAGCAGCCCCAGACAGAACAATGAGCAGTTCTTC. This gives the protein CASSPRQNNEQFF. The V and J genes are TRBV7-9 and TRBJ2-1; D is perhaps TRBD1 (5 bases). Trimming took off 5 bases at V and 5 bases at J, with 10 bases between the two ends. CDR1 SEHNR and CDR2 FQNEAQ come from the germline V gene (reference sequence). The length of the CDR3 is 13 residues.

V and J are TRBV27 and TRBJ2-1, with 8 nucleotides matching TRBD1. Germline V gene lookup returns CDR1 MNHEY and CDR2 SMNVEV (reference sequence). This CDR3 contains 13 residues. The V gene end was trimmed by 4 bases and the J gene end by 12 bases; junction bases not matched to a gene: 8. The CDR3: CASSSDRGVGQFF. CDR3 coding DNA: TGTGCCAGCAGTTCCGACAGGGGAGTTGGGCAGTTCTTC.

The V call is TRBV7-6, the J call TRBJ2-1, with 11 bases lining up with TRBD2. Germline V CDR1 and CDR2: SGHVS, FNYEAQ. The J segment lost 5 bases and the V segment lost 4 bases, leaving 4 bases of the junction unmatched. This CDR3 is 15 amino acids long. The CDR3 DNA is TGTGCCAGCAGCTGGGGACTAGCGGTTGACAATGAGCAGTTCTTC. Protein product: CASSWGLAVDNEQFF. Complete variable domain (other parts from reference TRBV7-6 and TRBJ2-1): GAGVSQSPRYKVTKRGQDVALRCDPISGHVSLYWYRQALGQGPEFLTYFNYEAQQDKSGLPNDRFSAERPEGSISTLTIQRTEQRDSAMYRCASSWGLAVDNEQFFGPGTRLTVL.

J is TRBJ1-5 and V is TRBV19; D ambiguous. CDR1 is LNHDA and CDR2 is SQIVND in the germline V gene (reference sequence). V was pared by 4 bases and J by 3 bases, with 16 bases between. This CDR3 comprises 16 residues. CDR3 sequence: CASSKGSAGSNQPQHF. The CDR3 bases are TGTGCCAGTAGTAAAGGGAGCGCAGGATCCAATCAGCCCCAGCATTTT.

A single count supports this clone. The chain couples TRBV30 to TRBJ1-4; 10 bases fit TRBD1. V shed 1 base, J shed 8 bases, and the junction held 4 bases outside the gene matches. CDR1 is GTSNPN, CDR2 SVGIG, per germline (reference sequence). The CDR3 runs to 14 residues. CDR3 region: CAWSGGTGDEKLFF. Written as DNA, the CDR3 is TGTGCCTGGAGTGGGGGGACAGGGGACGAAAAACTGTTTTTT.